The 3 T cell receptor beta chains below come from one sample, sequenced in a study of T cell responses to AZD1222 COVID-19 vaccine. Libraries were prepared by immunoSEQ multiplex PCR; TCRdb keeps only in-frame clonotypes and omits some of them. The table records 75,000 to 95,000 clones, around 84% of them present only once. The material was peripheral blood, obtained 28 days after the second AZD1222 dose. All receptors derive from an adult who received the AZD1222 COVID-19 vaccine.

The chain combines TRBV28 with TRBJ2-7; no clear D gene. V lost 7 bases and J 4 bases, leaving 26 bases between the germline ends. The CDR3 runs 17 residues. CDR1 is MDHEN, CDR2 SYDVKM, per germline. The CDR3 DNA reads as TGTGCCAGCACCCCTTATCGGCTGACGGCCCGGGCTTACGAGCAGTACTTC. The encoded protein is CASTPYRLTARAYEQYF.

The chain employs TRBV19 and TRBJ2-7, with 9 bases identical to TRBD2. The CDR3 totals 18 residues. Trimming at V came to 3 bases and at J to 3 bases, leaving 15 bases not matched to a gene. The germline CDR1 and CDR2 sequences are LNHDA and SQIVND (reference sequence). The CDR3, as DNA: TGTGCCAGTAGTATTGCCCATTCTAGCGGGATAAAGAACTACGAGCAGTACTTC. Its translation is CASSIAHSSGIKNYEQYF.

The V and J genes are TRBV7-2 and TRBJ2-1; no reliable D call. The length of the CDR3 is 16 residues. Germline V gives CDR1 SGHTA, CDR2 FQGNSA. The V gene lost 5 bases and the J gene lost 1 base, with 15 bases spanning the gap. CDR3 sequence reads: CASSLSSEASYNEQFF. Written as DNA, the CDR3 is TGTGCCAGCAGCCTAAGCTCAGAGGCGTCCTACAATGAGCAGTTCTTC.